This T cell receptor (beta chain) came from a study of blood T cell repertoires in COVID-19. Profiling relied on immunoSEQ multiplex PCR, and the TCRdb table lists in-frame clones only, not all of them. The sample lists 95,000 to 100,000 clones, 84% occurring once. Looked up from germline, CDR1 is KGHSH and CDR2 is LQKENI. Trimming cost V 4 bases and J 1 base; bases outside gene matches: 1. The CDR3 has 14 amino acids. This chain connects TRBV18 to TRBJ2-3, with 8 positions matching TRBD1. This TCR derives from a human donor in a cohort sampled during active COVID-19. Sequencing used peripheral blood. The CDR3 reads CASSLTGGTDTQYF. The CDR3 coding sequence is TGTGCCAGCTCACTGACAGGGGGCACAGATACGCAGTATTTT.